The entry that follows covers one T cell receptor beta chain sequence. What it binds is unknown. Other DNA sequences in the sample encode the same CDR3. The germline V gene has CDR1 SGHRS and CDR2 YFSETQ. Trimming removed 1 base from V and 2 bases from J, with 4 bases in between. This CDR3 region has 12 residues. To release intraepithelial and lamina propria lymphocytes, the graft tissue was processed. The assay was immunoSEQ multiplex PCR, and TCRdb's table has in-frame clones only and misses some. This table has approximately 6,200 clones, 83% appearing once. These data come from a study of graft-versus-host responses after intestinal transplantation. Overall study: Transplant recipients had multivisceral, liver-intestinal, or isolated intestinal grafts. Tacrolimus plus steroids were given to all recipients for 3 to 4 years, preceded by anti-thymocyte globulin induction. Study-wide points: GvH clones detected in recipient marrow included some appearing first in ileum or blood.

This rearrangement joins TRBV5-1 to TRBJ2-7; D remains ambiguous. The starting material was ileum tissue, obtained roughly 300 days after intestinal transplant. The sequence came from a human patient who received an intestinal transplant, so some T cells may come from the graft donor. The CDR3 region is CASSLTTYEQYF. CDR3 nucleotide sequence: TGCGCCAGCAGCTTGACAACCTACGAGCAGTACTTC.